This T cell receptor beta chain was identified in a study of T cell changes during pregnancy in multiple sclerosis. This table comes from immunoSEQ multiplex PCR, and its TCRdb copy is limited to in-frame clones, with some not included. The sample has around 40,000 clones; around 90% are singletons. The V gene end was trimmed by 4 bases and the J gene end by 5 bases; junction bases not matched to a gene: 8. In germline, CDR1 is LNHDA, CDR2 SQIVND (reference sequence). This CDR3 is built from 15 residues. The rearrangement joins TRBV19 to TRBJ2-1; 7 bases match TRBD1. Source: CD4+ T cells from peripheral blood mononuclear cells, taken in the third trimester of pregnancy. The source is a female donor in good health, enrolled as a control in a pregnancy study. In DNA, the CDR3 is TGTGCCAGTAGTAGTGGACAGGCGCCCAACAATGAGCAGTTCTTC. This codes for CASSSGQAPNNEQFF.